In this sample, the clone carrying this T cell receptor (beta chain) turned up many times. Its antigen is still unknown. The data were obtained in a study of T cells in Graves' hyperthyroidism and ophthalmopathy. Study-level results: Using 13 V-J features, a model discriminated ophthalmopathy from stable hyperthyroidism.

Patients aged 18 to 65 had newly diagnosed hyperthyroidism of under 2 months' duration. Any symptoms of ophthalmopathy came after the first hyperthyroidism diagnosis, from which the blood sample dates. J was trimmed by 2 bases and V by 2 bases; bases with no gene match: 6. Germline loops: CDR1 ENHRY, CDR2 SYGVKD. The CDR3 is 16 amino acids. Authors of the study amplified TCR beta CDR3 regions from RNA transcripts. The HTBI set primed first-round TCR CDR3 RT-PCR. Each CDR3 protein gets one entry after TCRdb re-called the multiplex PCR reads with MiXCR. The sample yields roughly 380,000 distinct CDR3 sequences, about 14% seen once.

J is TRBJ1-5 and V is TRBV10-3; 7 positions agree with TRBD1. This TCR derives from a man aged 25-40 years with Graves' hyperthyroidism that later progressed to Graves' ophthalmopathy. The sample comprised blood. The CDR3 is CAISETTGRGNQPQHF. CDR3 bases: TGTGCCATCAGTGAGACGACAGGGAGAGGCAATCAGCCCCAGCATTTT.